This T cell receptor (beta chain) emerged from a study of CD8 T cells in Susac syndrome. Study results and limitations: The TCR sequencing and HLA analysis in the study involved a relatively small number of individuals, as the study acknowledged.

The authors reverse transcribed about 0.5 to 1 ug RNA with random hexamers. Via MiXCR, TCRdb re-called the immunoSEQ multiplex PCR reads, giving one row per CDR3 protein. Seen here are about 240,000 distinct CDR3 sequences, 90% to 97% observed once, and the top ten hold about 0.094%. The authors sequenced TCR beta from blood CD8+ and CD4+ T cells. TEMRA cells underwent FACS enrichment and CD8+ and CD4+ T cells underwent negative isolation. In the case of this clonotype: Its antigen is as yet unknown.

The CDR3 loop spans 13 amino acids. V was shortened by 8 bases and J by 7 bases, with 14 bases between the two germline ends. Germline V gene lookup returns CDR1 SNHLY and CDR2 FYNNEI. The chain is built from TRBV2 and TRBJ2-2, with D maybe TRBD2 (6 bases). This receptor was identified in a human donor with Susac syndrome. Source material: CD4+ T cells from PBMCs. CDR3 coding DNA: TGTGCCAGCGGAGGTTCCGGGGGCGGGGAGCTGTTTTTT. Amino acid sequence: CASGGSGGGELFF.